These 30 T cell receptor beta chains share one sample of origin, sequenced in a study of T-cell reconstitution after alpha-beta-depleted transplantation in children. Unique molecular identifiers tagged the TCRbeta library. TCRdb recomputed calls from the PCR reads with MiXCR, one row per CDR3 protein. The repertoire includes 84,000 or so distinct CDR3 sequences, 15% to 19% of them detected once, and roughly a fifth sits in the top ten. Sequencing was performed on PBMCs, mostly from graft donor cells, taken 180 days after TCRalphabeta/CD19-depleted stem cell transplant. The receptors were gathered from a male patient between 2 and 10 years old who had a stem cell transplant for acute lymphoblastic leukemia, so the T cells may come from the graft donor.

This clonotype came up a few times. This CDR3 is CSVESGRGGTGSEAFF. DNA for the CDR3: TGCAGCGTTGAATCCGGCAGAGGGGGAACGGGTTCTGAAGCTTTCTTT. V is TRBV29-1 and J is TRBJ1-1, with D perhaps TRBD1 (6 bases). The germline V and J ends were trimmed by 2 bases and 6 bases, with 22 bases remaining between them. Germline V gene data show CDR1 as SQVTM and CDR2 as ANQGSEA. This CDR3 has 16 residues.

The chain combines TRBV20-1 with TRBJ1-2; TRBD1 is a possible D gene (5 bases). The germline V and J ends were trimmed by 3 bases and 5 bases, with 13 bases remaining between them. The germline gives CDR1 DFQATT, CDR2 SNEGSKA (reference sequence). This CDR3 has 13 residues. The CDR3 DNA reads TGCAGTGCTAGTCTGGTGACAGTGTATGGCTACACCTTC. It specifies CSASLVTVYGYTF.

This chain connects TRBV20-1 to TRBJ2-1; 9 bases align to TRBD2. The V gene's germline CDR1 is DFQATT and CDR2 SNEGSKA (reference sequence). The ends lost 5 bases at V and 1 base at J; junction bases unmatched: 3. The CDR3 extends over 14 amino acids. This CDR3 reads CSAQSGGSYNEQFF. CDR3 sequence (DNA): TGCAGTGCTCAGAGCGGGGGGTCCTACAATGAGCAGTTCTTC.

This clonotype appeared a few times. This chain's CDR3 is CASSLGALGSDTQYF. The CDR3 DNA reads TGTGCCAGCAGCTTGGGAGCCTTGGGGTCAGATACGCAGTATTTT. The chain has TRBV5-4 and TRBJ2-3; the D is unclear. Trimming took 0 bases from V and 4 from J, leaving 12 bases between them. Germline V lookup: CDR1 SGHNT, CDR2 YYREEE (reference sequence). The CDR3 has 15 residues.

This clonotype showed up just a few times. The chain links TRBV5-4 to TRBJ2-5; 7 bases fit TRBD2. This CDR3 is built from 16 residues. V gave up 2 bases and J gave up 2 bases; unmatched junction bases: 9. In germline, CDR1 is SGHNT, CDR2 YYREEE (reference sequence). The CDR3 protein is CASSFLKRGLQETQYF. The CDR3 DNA sequence: TGTGCCAGCAGCTTCCTTAAGCGGGGACTTCAAGAGACCCAGTACTTC.

The chain recombines TRBV20-1 with TRBJ2-5; 7 bases are shared with TRBD2. This CDR3 contains 14 residues. The trim removed 2 bases at V and 5 bases at J, leaving 8 bases unmatched. Germline CDR1 DFQATT, CDR2 SNEGSKA (reference sequence). CDR3 nucleotide sequence: TGCAGTGCTAGAAAGGGAGGGCTCCTGGAGACCCAGTACTTC. Its translation: CSARKGGLLETQYF.

The chain carries TRBV6-6 and TRBJ2-1; 9 bases line up with TRBD2. The V gene's germline CDR1 is MNHNY and CDR2 SVGAGI (reference sequence). Trimming removed 7 bases from V and 5 bases from J; junction bases left unmatched: 3. CDR3 size: 13 residues. The CDR3 loop is CASNAGGHNEQFF. The CDR3 nucleotides are TGTGCCAGCAATGCGGGGGGGCACAATGAGCAGTTCTTC.

A few counts support this clonotype. The chain couples TRBV2 to TRBJ1-1; TRBD1 might be the D (6 bases). Between the trimmed V and J ends, which lost 5 bases and 6 bases, there was a span of 16 bases. Germline assignment: CDR1 SNHLY and CDR2 FYNNEI. This CDR3 has 14 amino acids. This CDR3 reads CASSLRGGLAEAFF. For the CDR3, the DNA is TGTGCCAGCAGTCTTAGGGGGGGGTTGGCTGAAGCTTTCTTT.

J is TRBJ1-1 and V is TRBV12-5; no definite D call. Germline CDR1 and CDR2: LGHNT and FRNRAP. This CDR3 contains 15 residues. With 4 bases removed from V and 5 bases from J, the gap between germline ends came to 17 bases. CDR3 nucleotide sequence: TGTGCTAGTGGTTCTCCTGCCGGGGAGAGGACTGAAGCTTTCTTT. Translating it yields CASGSPAGERTEAFF.

This clonotype has only a few counts. V is TRBV12-3 or TRBV12-4 and J is TRBJ1-1, with D possibly being TRBD1 (6 bases). The CDR3 extends over 14 amino acids. V was shortened by 2 bases and J by 2 bases, with 9 bases between the two germline ends. This CDR3 reads CASSLQGSNTEAFF. CDR3 nucleotide sequence: TGTGCCAGCAGTTTACAGGGGTCAAACACTGAAGCTTTCTTT.

This clonotype has more than one count but fewer than ten. The gene calls are TRBV24-1 and TRBJ1-1, with a weak D call TRBD1 (5 bases). V was clipped by 2 bases and J by 2 bases, with 11 bases between them. Germline CDR1 is KGHDR and CDR2 is SFDVKD. The length of the CDR3 is 15 residues. CDR3 sequence (DNA): TGTGCCACCAGTGATTCGACCACAGGTAACACTGAAGCTTTCTTT. It specifies CATSDSTTGNTEAFF.

The J gene is TRBJ2-1, the V gene TRBV20-1, with TRBD2 identical over 15 bases. V lost 1 base and J lost 10; bases outside the gene matches: 8. CDR3 length: 16 amino acids. The germline V gene has CDR1 DFQATT and CDR2 SNEGSKA (reference sequence). Here the CDR3 DNA reads TGCAGTGCTAGAGCCCCCGGACTAGCGGGAGGGCGAGAGCAGTTCTTC. Translating it yields CSARAPGLAGGREQFF.

The rearrangement joins TRBV11-1 to TRBJ2-7; a weak D match, TRBD1 (5 bases). The CDR3 sequence is 18 residues long. V was pared by 5 bases and J by 3 bases, with 26 bases between. Germline V CDR1 and CDR2: SGHAT, FQDESV (reference sequence). As DNA, the CDR3 is TGTGCCAGCAGCGCACAGGTTCTACGAACAAGACCAAACTACGAGCAGTACTTC. As protein: CASSAQVLRTRPNYEQYF.

This clonotype was detected a few times. The V gene is TRBV5-1, the J gene TRBJ2-7; D is tentatively TRBD1 or TRBD2 (6 bases each). The CDR3 totals 14 residues. Trimming removed 3 bases from V and 5 bases from J, with 15 bases in between. In germline, CDR1 is SGHRS, CDR2 YFSETQ. Here the CDR3 DNA reads TGCGCCAGCAGCTCGAGAGGGGGGCAAGACGAGCAGTACTTC. Translation gives CASSSRGGQDEQYF.

In its sample, this clonotype was seen a few times. The V gene is TRBV7-8, the J gene TRBJ2-1, with TRBD1 matching 8 bases. The trim removed 1 base at V and 8 bases at J, leaving 4 bases unmatched. This CDR3 contains 14 residues. Germline CDR1 and CDR2: SGHVS and FQNEAQ. Written as DNA, the CDR3 is TGTGCCAGCAGCTTAGGGGACAGGTTGTATGAGCAGTTCTTC. Its translation is CASSLGDRLYEQFF. Combining the CDR3 with reference TRBV7-8 and TRBJ2-1 gives the whole variable domain GAGVSQSPRYKVAKRGQDVALRCDPISGHVSLFWYQQALGQGPEFLTYFQNEAQLDKSGLPSDRFFAERPEGSVSTLKIQRTQQEDSAVYLCASSLGDRLYEQFFGPGTRLTVL.

This chain links TRBV6-1 with TRBJ1-1, with 7 bases aligning to TRBD1. Germline values: CDR1 MNHNS, CDR2 SASEGT. The CDR3 contains 15 residues. V was pared by 6 bases and J by 4 bases, with 11 bases of the junction left unmatched. The CDR3 loop is CASRVGGAKGTEAFF. The CDR3 nucleotides read TGTGCCAGCAGGGTAGGGGGCGCGAAGGGCACTGAAGCTTTCTTT.

The gene calls are TRBV20-1 and TRBJ2-3; 10 bases line up with TRBD2. Per germline, CDR1 DFQATT and CDR2 SNEGSKA (reference sequence). This CDR3 is built from 15 residues. Trimming took 3 bases from V and 8 from J; bases not matched to a gene: 11. The CDR3 sequence: CSASFLAGASATQYF. CDR3 DNA: TGCAGTGCTAGCTTTCTAGCGGGAGCGTCCGCTACGCAGTATTTT.

This clonotype came up a few times. The CDR3 nucleotides are TGCGCCAGTCGGATTTGGGGAGGTCTTGAGACCCAGTACTTC. This encodes CASRIWGGLETQYF. The V call is TRBV5-1, the J call TRBJ2-5; maybe TRBD2 (6 bases). CDR1 and CDR2 from the germline V gene are SGHRS and YFSETQ. The CDR3 is made up of 14 amino acids. Trimming stripped 8 bases from V and 5 bases from J, with 19 bases between.

This clonotype has only a few counts. The chain couples TRBV20-1 to TRBJ2-2, with 7 bases aligning to TRBD1. The V and J ends lost 5 bases and 8 bases, in that order; junction bases with no gene match: 8. Germline V gives CDR1 DFQATT, CDR2 SNEGSKA (reference sequence). The CDR3 totals 13 residues. CDR3 sequence: CSALTGLFGELFF. The CDR3 bases are TGCAGTGCTCTGACAGGGCTTTTTGGGGAGCTGTTTTTT.

This clonotype was seen a few times. The chain links TRBV20-1 to TRBJ2-5, with D tentatively TRBD1 (6 bases). The CDR3 contains 13 residues. The germline CDR1 and CDR2 sequences are DFQATT and SNEGSKA (reference sequence). Deletions cut 5 bases from V and 5 bases from J, with 15 bases between. The CDR3 region is CSAADRLKETQYF. The CDR3 nucleotides read TGCAGTGCTGCCGACAGGCTCAAGGAGACCCAGTACTTC.

This clonotype showed up just a few times. The V and J genes are TRBV15 and TRBJ1-6; the match to TRBD1 covers 11 bases. J gave up 9 bases and V 1 base, and 5 bases lay outside the gene matches. The CDR3 is 16 residues long. Germline V CDR1 and CDR2: LNHNV, YYDKDF (reference sequence). The CDR3 reads CATSRVSGTGGSPLHF. DNA for the CDR3: TGTGCCACCAGCAGAGTCTCCGGGACAGGGGGTTCACCCCTCCACTTT.

This clonotype has ten or more counts. V is TRBV20-1 and J is TRBJ2-5; D is possibly TRBD1 (7 bases). V was shortened by 6 bases and J by 7 bases, with 21 bases between the two germline ends. Germline V lookup: CDR1 DFQATT, CDR2 SNEGSKA (reference sequence). The CDR3 runs to 14 residues. The CDR3: CSAIARGVWVTQYF. DNA of the CDR3: TGCAGTGCCATCGCCAGGGGGGTTTGGGTGACCCAGTACTTC.

This chain uses TRBV27 with TRBJ1-5; 9 nucleotides agree with TRBD1. Germline CDR1 and CDR2: MNHEY and SMNVEV (reference sequence). The V segment lost 5 bases and the J segment 4 bases; nucleotides outside the gene matches: 15. The CDR3 has 18 residues. CDR3 sequence (DNA): TGTGCCAGCAGTGGATCCGGGACAGGGAGGAATAGGAATCAGCCCCAGCATTTT. Amino acids: CASSGSGTGRNRNQPQHF.

The V gene is TRBV20-1, the J gene TRBJ1-2; a weak D match, TRBD1 (6 bases). V lost 6 bases and J lost 6, with 20 bases in between. Germline V gene sequence: CDR1 DFQATT, CDR2 SNEGSKA (reference sequence). The CDR3 is 14 residues long. CDR3 nucleotides: TGCAGTGCCAATTTGTGGACAGTCGCCGATGGCTACACCTTC. This sequence encodes CSANLWTVADGYTF.

This clonotype came up a few times. This chain uses TRBV6-5 with TRBJ2-2, with D perhaps TRBD1 (6 bases). The length of the CDR3 is 19 residues. With 2 bases removed from V and 0 bases from J, the gap between germline ends came to 19 bases. Germline V gene lookup returns CDR1 MNHEY and CDR2 SVGAGI. The CDR3: CASSYQPRGLGANTGELFF. As DNA, the CDR3 is TGTGCCAGCAGTTACCAGCCCAGGGGCTTGGGAGCGAACACCGGGGAGCTGTTTTTT.

This rearrangement joins TRBV5-1 to TRBJ2-1, with a tentative D call TRBD2 (6 bases). The CDR3 runs to 19 residues. Germline-derived CDR1 and CDR2 are SGHRS and YFSETQ. Trimming shortened V by 4 bases and J by 6 bases, and 29 bases separated the two germline ends. The CDR3 DNA sequence: TGCGCCAGCAGCCTAGCTTTTTCTAGCGCGGACGGGTCTGGCAATGAGCAGTTCTTC. Translated, it gives CASSLAFSSADGSGNEQFF.

This clonotype was seen only a few times. V and J are TRBV28 and TRBJ2-7; 9 bases align to TRBD1. The CDR3 sequence is 14 residues long. The trim removed 2 bases at V and 9 bases at J, leaving 8 bases unmatched. Germline V gene lookup returns CDR1 MDHEN and CDR2 SYDVKM. The CDR3 protein is CASSLPPNRGPQYF. CDR3 in DNA: TGTGCCAGCAGTTTACCCCCGAACAGGGGGCCGCAGTACTTC.

J is TRBJ2-7 and V is TRBV4-2; 10 positions match TRBD1. After removal of 0 bases from V and 3 bases from J, the junction contained 5 bases not matched to a gene. The CDR3 consists of 16 residues. Germline values: CDR1 LGHNA, CDR2 YNFKEQ. The CDR3 here is CASSQDPGTGDYEQYF. DNA for the CDR3: TGTGCCAGCAGCCAAGATCCCGGGACAGGGGACTACGAGCAGTACTTC.

This clonotype has only a few counts. This rearrangement joins TRBV10-3 to TRBJ2-1, with 9 bases fitting TRBD2. In germline, CDR1 is ENHRY, CDR2 SYGVKD. This CDR3 has 17 residues. V lost 4 bases, J lost 3 bases, and 10 bases stayed unmatched. The CDR3 is CAISGAARGGLYNEQFF. Here the CDR3 DNA reads TGTGCCATCAGTGGGGCGGCGCGGGGGGGCCTCTACAATGAGCAGTTCTTC.

In DNA form, the CDR3 reads TGTGCCAGCAGTTTAGGGACTATTCTTAATGAGCAGTTCTTC. It translates to CASSLGTILNEQFF. The V call is TRBV12-3 or TRBV12-4, the J call TRBJ2-1, with a weak D call TRBD2 (6 bases). CDR3 length equals 14 residues. Between the trimmed V and J ends, which lost 1 base and 7 bases, there was a span of 11 bases.